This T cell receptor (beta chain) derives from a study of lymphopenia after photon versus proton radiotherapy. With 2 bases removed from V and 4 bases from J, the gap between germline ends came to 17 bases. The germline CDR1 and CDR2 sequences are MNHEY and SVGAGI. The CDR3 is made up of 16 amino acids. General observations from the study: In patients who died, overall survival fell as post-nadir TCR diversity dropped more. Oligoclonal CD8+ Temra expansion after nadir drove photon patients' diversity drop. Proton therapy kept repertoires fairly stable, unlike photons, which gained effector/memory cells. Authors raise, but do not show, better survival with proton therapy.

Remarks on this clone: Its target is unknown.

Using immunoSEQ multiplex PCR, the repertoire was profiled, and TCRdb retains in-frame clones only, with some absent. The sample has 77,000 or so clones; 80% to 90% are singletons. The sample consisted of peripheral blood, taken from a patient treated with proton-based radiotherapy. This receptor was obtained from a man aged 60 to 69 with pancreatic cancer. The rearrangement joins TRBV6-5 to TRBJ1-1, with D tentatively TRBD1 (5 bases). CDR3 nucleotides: TGTGCCAGCAGTTACCGGGGGGGTAGCCCTGGCACTGAAGCTTTCTTT. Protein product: CASSYRGGSPGTEAFF.